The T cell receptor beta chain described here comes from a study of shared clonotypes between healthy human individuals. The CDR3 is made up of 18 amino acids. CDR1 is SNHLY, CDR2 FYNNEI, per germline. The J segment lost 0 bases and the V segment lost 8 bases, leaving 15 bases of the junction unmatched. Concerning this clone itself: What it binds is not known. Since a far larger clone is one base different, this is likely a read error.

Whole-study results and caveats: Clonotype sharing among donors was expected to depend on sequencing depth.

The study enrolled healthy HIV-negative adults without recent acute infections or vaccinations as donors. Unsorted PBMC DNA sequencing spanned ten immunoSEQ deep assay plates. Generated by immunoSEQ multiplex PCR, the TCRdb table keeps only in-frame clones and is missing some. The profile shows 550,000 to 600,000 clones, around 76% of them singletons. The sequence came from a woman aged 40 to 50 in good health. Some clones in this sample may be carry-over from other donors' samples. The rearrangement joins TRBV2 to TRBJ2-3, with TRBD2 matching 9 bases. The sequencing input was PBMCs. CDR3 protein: CASHGALAGDLSTDTQYF. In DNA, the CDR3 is TGTGCCAGCCACGGCGCTTTAGCGGGAGATCTTAGCACAGATACGCAGTATTTT.